This entry concerns a single T cell receptor (beta chain). As yet, its antigen is unknown. This CDR3 has 14 amino acids. CDR1 is SGHAT, CDR2 FQNNGV, per germline. V was cut by 1 base and J by 2 bases, with 5 bases left in between. The data were obtained in a study of cytomegalovirus exposure and HLA in healthy donors. The PCR used 60 Vbeta and 13 Jbeta primers. TCRdb keeps only in-frame clones here, not all; method: immunoSEQ multiplex PCR. The data hold some 98,000 clones, with about 80% observed a single time. Donors were ostensibly healthy at sampling, although undocumented immune exposures were probable. Study findings and constraints: Looking again later, the authors saw that most CMV-associated TCR beta chains seemed HLA-restricted. Accurate predictions that matched the HLA-A and HLA-B alleles of most subjects were reportedly made from TCR beta sequences.

The genes are TRBV11-2 and TRBJ1-4; possibly TRBD1 for D (5 bases). The material sequenced was PBMCs. This TCR was sampled from a man aged 18 to 30 in good health and CMV-seropositive. CDR3 residues: CASSLAGTNEKLFF. The CDR3 bases are TGTGCCAGCAGCTTAGCAGGGACTAATGAAAAACTGTTTTTT.